There are a few counts of the clone carrying this T cell receptor (beta chain). Its target is not known. The data belong to a study of early stage breast cancer tumors. Study at large: ER+/PR+/HER2- status applied to about 70% of the 16 invasive breast tumors. Overall study findings and caveats: Tumor and normal breast were distinguished via blood comparison in 14 of 16 patients. Tumors had approximately 2.5-fold higher T cell density and higher clonality than adjacent normal breast tissue.

Only in-frame clones appear in the TCRdb table, and some are missing; sequencing was by immunoSEQ multiplex PCR. The sample yields about 46,000 clones, 78% seen once. The V end lost 8 bases, the J end lost 4 bases, and 20 bases lay between the germline ends. This CDR3 is built from 15 residues. Germline V gene data show CDR1 as MNHGY and CDR2 as SVAAGI. The sequenced sample consisted of blood. The rearrangement links TRBV6-9 to TRBJ1-2, with D tentatively TRBD1 (5 bases). This TCR derives from a person in their 40s with breast cancer. The CDR3 sequence: CASGQRLRKGYGYTF. CDR3 bases: TGTGCCAGCGGACAAAGGCTGCGAAAAGGCTATGGCTACACCTTC.